Each of the 27 T cell receptor beta chains below was sequenced from the same sample in a study of blood T cell repertoires in COVID-19. Measured with immunoSEQ multiplex PCR; TCRdb has only the in-frame clones, and not every one. The sample has approximately 93,000 clones; about 90% are singletons. The source material was peripheral blood. Source of these receptors: a man aged 50-60 years with COVID-19, enrolled during active disease.

The V call is TRBV30, the J call TRBJ2-7; 12 bases are a match to TRBD2. J gave up 6 bases and V 0 bases, and 9 bases lay outside the gene matches. This CDR3 has 16 amino acids. The V gene's germline CDR1 is GTSNPN and CDR2 SVGIG (reference sequence). In DNA form, the CDR3 reads TGTGCCTGGAGTGTACGTCTAGCGGGGGGGCAGGGCGAGCAGTACTTC. Its translation: CAWSVRLAGGQGEQYF.

The chain carries TRBV6-5 and TRBJ1-4, with 7 bases that match TRBD1. This CDR3 has 15 residues. J was trimmed by 1 base and V by 9 bases; bases with no gene match: 8. Germline V lookup: CDR1 MNHEY, CDR2 SVGAGI. DNA for the CDR3: TGTGCCAGGGGGGCAGGGGGTAAAACTAATGAAAAACTGTTTTTT. Translated, it gives CARGAGGKTNEKLFF.

This clone was seen once. The chain is built from TRBV27 and TRBJ2-7; D not certain. Trimming stripped 3 bases from V and 0 bases from J, with 12 bases between. Germline V lookup: CDR1 MNHEY, CDR2 SMNVEV (reference sequence). This CDR3 has 15 residues. In DNA, the CDR3 is TGTGCCAGCAGTTTGAAGAGAGAGAGCTCCTACGAGCAGTACTTC. Residues: CASSLKRESSYEQYF.

The genes are TRBV9 and TRBJ2-7; the match to TRBD2 covers 7 bases. V trimming: 3 bases; J trimming: 5 bases; junction bases outside the gene matches: 11. This CDR3 has 15 amino acids. Germline V lookup: CDR1 SGDLS, CDR2 YYNGEE. CDR3 protein: CASSETYGGIDEQYF. The CDR3 DNA is TGTGCCAGCAGCGAGACGTACGGGGGGATAGACGAGCAGTACTTC.

J is TRBJ1-1 and V is TRBV20-1; a possible D gene is TRBD1 (5 bases). Germline CDR1 and CDR2: DFQATT and SNEGSKA (reference sequence). The CDR3 contains 11 residues. The CDR3 nucleotides read TGCAGGGGGGGGACCGGCACTGAAGCTTTCTTT. It yields the protein CRGGTGTEAFF.

This sequence joins TRBV19 and TRBJ2-7, with 8 bases matching TRBD1. The germline CDR1 and CDR2 sequences are LNHDA and SQIVND (reference sequence). The CDR3 consists of 14 residues. V gave up 5 bases and J gave up 1 base; unmatched junction bases: 4. This CDR3 reads CASSPRQGSYEQYF. The CDR3 coding sequence is TGTGCCAGTAGTCCCCGACAGGGGTCCTACGAGCAGTACTTC.

The V gene is TRBV28, the J gene TRBJ2-7, with D perhaps matching TRBD1 (5 bases). This CDR3 is built from 16 residues. Per the germline V gene, CDR1 is MDHEN and CDR2 is SYDVKM. The V gene lost 4 bases and the J gene lost 2 bases, with 18 bases spanning the gap. The CDR3 DNA follows: TGTGCCAGCAGTTCACAAAAAAAGGGGTTCCCCTACGAGCAGTACTTC. Translation: CASSSQKKGFPYEQYF.

The chain joins TRBV7-2 to TRBJ1-2, with 9 bases aligning to TRBD1. The CDR3 spans 17 residues. V lost 4 bases to trimming and J lost 0 bases; unmatched junction nucleotides: 9. Germline CDR1 and CDR2: SGHTA and FQGNSA. The CDR3 protein is CASSSGQGGGTNYGYTF. DNA for the CDR3: TGTGCCAGCAGCTCGGGACAGGGAGGAGGAACTAACTATGGCTACACCTTC.

In its sample, this clone was seen a few times. The chain is built from TRBV6-4 and TRBJ1-4; weak D call: TRBD1 (5 bases). V was shortened by 5 bases and J by 3 bases, with 13 bases between the two germline ends. Per germline, CDR1 MRHNA and CDR2 SNTAGT. The CDR3 extends over 15 amino acids. CDR3 region: CASSWDGGANEKLFF. In nucleotides, the CDR3 is TGTGCCAGCAGTTGGGACGGGGGGGCTAATGAAAAACTGTTTTTT.

V and J are TRBV19 and TRBJ1-1; D is possibly TRBD1 (5 bases). V lost 3 bases and J 0 bases, leaving 14 bases between the germline ends. Germline CDR1 LNHDA, CDR2 SQIVND (reference sequence). The CDR3 is 16 residues long. As DNA, the CDR3 is TGTGCCAGTAGTATTAGTGGGACTTTTGTGAACACTGAAGCTTTCTTT. Translating it yields CASSISGTFVNTEAFF. Complete variable domain (other parts from reference TRBV19 and TRBJ1-1): DGGITQSPKYLFRKEGQNVTLSCEQNLNHDAMYWYRQDPGQGLRLIYYSQIVNDFQKGDIAEGYSVSREKKESFPLTVTSAQKNPTAFYLCASSISGTFVNTEAFFGQGTRLTVV.

The V call is TRBV6-5, the J call TRBJ1-1; 8 nucleotides line up with TRBD1. V shed 5 bases and J 5 bases; nucleotides not matched to a gene: 10. CDR3 length equals 15 residues. The V gene's germline CDR1 is MNHEY and CDR2 SVGAGI. The DNA of the CDR3 is TGTGCCAGCAGTCCGGAGACAGGGGTTAGGACTGAAGCTTTCTTT. Protein: CASSPETGVRTEAFF.

The V and J genes are TRBV7-3 and TRBJ2-7, with a possible D match to TRBD1 (6 bases). The V end lost 5 bases, the J end lost 2 bases, and 16 bases lay between the germline ends. CDR3 length: 15 residues. Per germline, CDR1 SGHTA and CDR2 FQGTGA. The CDR3 protein is CASSQGGSTTYEQYF. The CDR3 coding sequence is TGTGCCAGCAGCCAAGGGGGTTCCACAACCTACGAGCAGTACTTC.

The chain joins TRBV19 to TRBJ2-1; 10 bases are a match to TRBD2. V lost 1 base and J lost 7; bases outside the gene matches: 7. In germline, CDR1 is LNHDA, CDR2 SQIVND (reference sequence). The CDR3 length is 16 residues. The CDR3 coding sequence is TGTGCCAGTAGTATAGTGGATAGCGGGGGGTTTAATGAGCAGTTCTTC. Amino acid sequence: CASSIVDSGGFNEQFF.

The chain uses TRBV3-1 (or the pseudogene TRBV3-2) and TRBJ1-2; D ambiguous. Germline lookup yields CDR1 LGHDT and CDR2 YNNKEL (reference sequence). V was pared by 1 base and J by 8 bases, with 11 bases between. CDR3 size: 13 residues. The CDR3 DNA is TGTGCCAGCAGCCAAGCGGCGGGGTTGGGCTACACCTTC. It codes for CASSQAAGLGYTF.

The J gene is TRBJ2-7, the V gene TRBV11-2, with TRBD1 matching over 7 bases. CDR3 length: 14 amino acids. Germline CDR1 reads SGHAT; CDR2 reads FQNNGV. V was pared by 5 bases and J by 4 bases, with 8 bases of the junction left unmatched. Written as DNA, the CDR3 is TGTGCCAGCAGCAATAAGGGGGCGTTATACGAGCAGTACTTC. Its translation: CASSNKGALYEQYF.

The V and J genes are TRBV19 and TRBJ2-1; TRBD1 agrees at 10 bases. This CDR3 has 16 amino acids. Trimming took 3 bases from V and 4 from J; bases not matched to a gene: 6. Germline V gives CDR1 LNHDA, CDR2 SQIVND (reference sequence). CDR3 bases: TGTGCCAGTAGTATGCCGGGACAGGGGTTGTACAATGAGCAGTTCTTC. Translation: CASSMPGQGLYNEQFF.

The J gene is TRBJ1-3, the V gene TRBV6-5, with 7 bases matching TRBD1. Trimming took 7 bases from V and 2 from J; bases not matched to a gene: 2. The CDR3 spans 13 residues. Germline V CDR1 and CDR2: MNHEY, SVGAGI. DNA for the CDR3: TGTGCCAGCAAGACAGGGACTGGAAACACCATATATTTT. Translation gives CASKTGTGNTIYF.

J is TRBJ1-1 and V is TRBV27; no definite D call. The CDR3 totals 12 residues. In germline, CDR1 is MNHEY, CDR2 SMNVEV (reference sequence). V lost 6 bases to trimming and J lost 7 bases, with 12 bases between them. The CDR3 nucleotides are TGTGCCAGCAGCCGGGAGGTCGGTGAAGCTTTCTTT. The encoded protein is CASSREVGEAFF.

The genes are TRBV11-2 and TRBJ2-7; 7 bases are a match to TRBD2. V was pared by 3 bases and J by 7 bases, with 6 bases of the junction left unmatched. Germline loops: CDR1 SGHAT, CDR2 FQNNGV. CDR3 length: 13 amino acids. DNA for the CDR3: TGTGCCAGCAGCTTCCGGGGGGAGGGGGAGCAGTACTTC. Translating it yields CASSFRGEGEQYF.

The chain employs TRBV4-1 and TRBJ1-2; 7 nucleotides match TRBD1. With V trimmed by 4 bases and J by 5 bases, 10 bases remained unmatched. The CDR3 totals 15 residues. Germline V gives CDR1 MGHRA, CDR2 YSYEKL. The CDR3 DNA reads as TGCGCCAGCAGCCCCCGAACCGGGACAGAGTATGGCTACACCTTC. It codes for CASSPRTGTEYGYTF.

The chain joins TRBV27 to TRBJ1-2; TRBD1 matches at 10 bases. Germline loops: CDR1 MNHEY, CDR2 SMNVEV (reference sequence). Trimming cost V 4 bases and J 3 bases; bases outside gene matches: 8. The CDR3 has 16 amino acids. This CDR3 reads CASSSAGQGDHYGYTF. DNA of the CDR3: TGTGCCAGCAGTTCCGCCGGACAGGGGGACCACTATGGCTACACCTTC.

V is TRBV4-2 and J is TRBJ2-1; TRBD2 aligns across 9 bases. The germline V gene has CDR1 LGHNA and CDR2 YNFKEQ. V gave up 0 bases and J gave up 0 bases; unmatched junction bases: 12. This CDR3 contains 20 residues. CDR3 protein: CASSQDSQRGATSSYNEQFF. CDR3 coding DNA: TGTGCCAGCAGCCAAGATAGCCAGCGGGGGGCGACCAGCTCCTACAATGAGCAGTTCTTC.

V and J are TRBV3-1 (or the pseudogene TRBV3-2) and TRBJ1-5, with a weak D call TRBD1 (6 bases). Per germline, CDR1 LGHDT and CDR2 YNNKEL (reference sequence). The germline V and J ends were trimmed by 0 bases and 10 bases, with 16 bases remaining between them. There are 15 residues in the CDR3. The CDR3 sequence: CASSQDAQGFRPQHF. CDR3 DNA: TGTGCCAGCAGCCAAGACGCTCAGGGGTTTCGACCCCAGCATTTT.

The V call is TRBV4-1, the J call TRBJ2-2; possibly TRBD2 for D (6 bases). Germline CDR1 and CDR2: MGHRA and YSYEKL. V was cut by 2 bases and J by 1 base, with 11 bases left in between. The CDR3 covers 16 residues. The CDR3 protein is CASSQFGGMNTGELFF. Here the CDR3 DNA reads TGCGCCAGCAGCCAATTCGGGGGAATGAACACCGGGGAGCTGTTTTTT.

The V call is TRBV29-1, the J call TRBJ2-2; tentative D call: TRBD1 (5 bases). CDR1 and CDR2 (germline): SQVTM, ANQGSEA. This CDR3 is built from 13 residues. Trimming stripped 4 bases from V and 5 bases from J, with 11 bases between. The CDR3 protein is CSVGRGGTGELFF. The CDR3 coding sequence is TGCAGCGTTGGAAGGGGTGGTACCGGGGAGCTGTTTTTT.

The V gene is TRBV24-1, the J gene TRBJ1-1; a possible D gene is TRBD1 (5 bases). V was trimmed by 7 bases and J by 0 bases, leaving 8 bases between them. Germline loops: CDR1 KGHDR, CDR2 SFDVKD. This CDR3 contains 13 residues. In DNA, the CDR3 is TGTGCCACCAGGCGGGGGATGAACACTGAAGCTTTCTTT. As protein: CATRRGMNTEAFF.

This chain joins TRBV4-1 and TRBJ2-3, with D possibly being TRBD2 (6 bases). The CDR3 extends over 17 amino acids. V was pared by 0 bases and J by 2 bases, with 15 bases between. Germline CDR1 is MGHRA and CDR2 is YSYEKL. CDR3 sequence (DNA): TGCGCCAGCAGCCAAGATCTCCACGGGGGTTTCACAGATACGCAGTATTTT. This gives the protein CASSQDLHGGFTDTQYF.